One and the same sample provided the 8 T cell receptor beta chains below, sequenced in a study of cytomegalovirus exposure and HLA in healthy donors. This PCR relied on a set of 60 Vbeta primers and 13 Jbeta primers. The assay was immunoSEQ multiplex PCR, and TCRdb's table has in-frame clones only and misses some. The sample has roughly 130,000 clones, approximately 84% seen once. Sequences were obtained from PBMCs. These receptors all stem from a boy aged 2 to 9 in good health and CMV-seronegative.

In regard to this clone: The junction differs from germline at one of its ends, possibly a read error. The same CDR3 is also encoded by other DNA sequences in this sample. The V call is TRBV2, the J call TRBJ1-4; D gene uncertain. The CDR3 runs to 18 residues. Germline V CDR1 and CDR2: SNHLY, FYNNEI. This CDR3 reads CASNRIGRPSRTNEKLFF. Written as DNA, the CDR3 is TGTGCCAGCAATCGTATCGGGAGACCCTCAAGGACTAATGAAAAGCTGTTTTTT. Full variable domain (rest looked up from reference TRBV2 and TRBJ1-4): EPEVTQTPSHQVTQMGQEVILRCVPISNHLYFYWYRQILGQKVEFLVSFYNNEISEKSEIFDDQFSVERPDGSNFTLKIRSTKLEDSAMYFCASNRIGRPSRTNEKLFFGSGTQLSVL.

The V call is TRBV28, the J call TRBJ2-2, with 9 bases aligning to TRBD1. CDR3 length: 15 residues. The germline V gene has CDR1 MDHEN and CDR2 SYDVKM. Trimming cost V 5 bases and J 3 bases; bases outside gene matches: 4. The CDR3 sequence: CASSPGQGYTGELFF. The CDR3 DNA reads TGTGCCAGCAGTCCGGGACAGGGTTACACCGGGGAGCTGTTTTTT.

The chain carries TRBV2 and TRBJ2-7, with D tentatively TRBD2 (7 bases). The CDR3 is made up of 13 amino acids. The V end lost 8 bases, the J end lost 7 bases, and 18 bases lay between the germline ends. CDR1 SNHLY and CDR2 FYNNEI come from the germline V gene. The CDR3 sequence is CASLPGGPREQYF. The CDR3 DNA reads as TGTGCCAGCCTGCCCGGGGGGCCGAGGGAGCAGTACTTC.

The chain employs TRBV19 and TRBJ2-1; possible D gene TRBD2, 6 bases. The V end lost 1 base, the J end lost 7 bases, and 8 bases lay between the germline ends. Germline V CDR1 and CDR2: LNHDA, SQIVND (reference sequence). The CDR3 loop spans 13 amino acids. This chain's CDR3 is CASSIAGVNEQFF. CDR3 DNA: TGTGCCAGTAGTATAGCGGGAGTAAATGAGCAGTTCTTC. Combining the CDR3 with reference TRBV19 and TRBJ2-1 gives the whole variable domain DGGITQSPKYLFRKEGQNVTLSCEQNLNHDAMYWYRQDPGQGLRLIYYSQIVNDFQKGDIAEGYSVSREKKESFPLTVTSAQKNPTAFYLCASSIAGVNEQFFGPGTRLTVL.

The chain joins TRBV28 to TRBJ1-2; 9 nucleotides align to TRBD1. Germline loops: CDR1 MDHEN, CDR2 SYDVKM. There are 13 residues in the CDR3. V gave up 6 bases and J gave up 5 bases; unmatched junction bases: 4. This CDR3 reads CASSQTGGYGYTF. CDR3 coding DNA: TGTGCCAGCAGCCAGACAGGGGGGTATGGCTACACCTTC.

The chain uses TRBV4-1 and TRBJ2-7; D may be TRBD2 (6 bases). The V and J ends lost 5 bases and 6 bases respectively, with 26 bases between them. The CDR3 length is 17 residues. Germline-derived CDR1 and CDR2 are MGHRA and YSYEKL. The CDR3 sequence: CASSAPGVQGSECEQYV. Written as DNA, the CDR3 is TGCGCCAGCAGCGCCCCGGGAGTGCAGGGAAGCGAATGCGAGCAGTACGTC.

This CDR3 reads CASSVSPGGGPNEQYV. The CDR3 DNA reads TGTGCCAGCAGCGTAAGCCCTGGTGGGGGCCCTAACGAGCAGTACGTC. The chain joins TRBV9 to TRBJ2-7; D might be TRBD1 (6 bases). CDR1 and CDR2 (germline): SGDLS, YYNGEE. V lost 1 base and J lost 5, with 19 bases in between. The CDR3 sequence is 16 residues long.

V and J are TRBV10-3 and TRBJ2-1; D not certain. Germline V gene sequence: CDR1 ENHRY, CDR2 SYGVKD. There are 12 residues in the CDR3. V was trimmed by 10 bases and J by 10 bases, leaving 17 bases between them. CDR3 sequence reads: CATTRLTGEQFF. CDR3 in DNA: TGTGCCACCACACGCCTGACTGGGGAGCAGTTCTTC.